Ten or more counts support the clone carrying this TCR beta chain. This sample was taken from a study of Graves' ophthalmopathy and Graves' hyperthyroidism. Other autoimmune diseases, uncontrolled infections, pregnancy or lactation led to the exclusion of patients. RNA transcripts were the template, and TCR beta CDR3 regions were amplified from them. The first round was an RT-PCR with HTBI primers, and the second round was a multiplex PCR. TCRdb passed the multiplex PCR reads through MiXCR, listing each CDR3 protein once. The sample holds more than 300,000 distinct CDR3 sequences, about a sixth seen once. V gave up 8 bases and J gave up 4 bases; unmatched junction bases: 11. This CDR3 spans 15 amino acids. Germline loops: CDR1 MNHEY, CDR2 SMNVEV (reference sequence).

Specimen: peripheral blood. The rearrangement joins TRBV27 to TRBJ2-7, with 10 nucleotides matching TRBD2. This TCR derives from an adult woman with stable Graves' hyperthyroidism. The CDR3 DNA follows: TGTGCCAGCGGGGTAGCGGGAGGCCGGGTATACGAGCAGTACTTC. Translation gives CASGVAGGRVYEQYF.